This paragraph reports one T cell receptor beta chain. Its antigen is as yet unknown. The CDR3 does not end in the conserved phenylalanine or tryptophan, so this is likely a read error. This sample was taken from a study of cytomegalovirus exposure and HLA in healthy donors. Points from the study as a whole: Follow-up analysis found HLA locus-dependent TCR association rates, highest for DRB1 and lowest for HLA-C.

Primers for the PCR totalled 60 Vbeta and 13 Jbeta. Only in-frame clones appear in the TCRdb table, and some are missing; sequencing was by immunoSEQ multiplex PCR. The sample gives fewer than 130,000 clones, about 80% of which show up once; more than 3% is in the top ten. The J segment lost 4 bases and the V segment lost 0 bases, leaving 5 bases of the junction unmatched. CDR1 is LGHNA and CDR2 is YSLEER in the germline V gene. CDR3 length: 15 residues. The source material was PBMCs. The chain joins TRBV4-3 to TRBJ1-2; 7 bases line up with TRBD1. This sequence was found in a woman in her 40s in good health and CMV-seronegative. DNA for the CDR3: TGCGCCAGCAGCCAAGATACAGGGGCGGGCTATGGCTACACCCTC. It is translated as CASSQDTGAGYGYTL.